This TCR beta chain is from a study of blood T cell repertoires in COVID-19 (dated by TCRdb to about 2020). About the study as a whole: Samples covering the acute and convalescent phases of COVID-19 were provided by collaborators in the United States, Italy and Spain. The prospective study material was composed of cDNA or gDNA derived from T cells, B-cell-depleted T cells, or PBMCs. Subjects who had been exposed to COVID-19, were actively infected with it, or had recovered from it provided the deeply sampled blood TCRbeta repertoires that made up the dataset. A freely available public database, intended as a resource for researchers studying the immune response to SARS-CoV-2, is where the repertoires were released. Samples came from the ongoing ImmuneRACE study (first 160 participants) plus 1,254 subjects from 6 global collaborators. Nearly every sample came with metadata listing a de-identified subject ID, COVID-19 status, age in years and sex. HLA class I and class II types, where available, came from metadata supplied by the sample provider rather than from assay-based typing. Broad study findings and their caveats: Clinical and demographic metadata were provided uncurated, with the amount varying by source and participant.

The CDR1 and CDR2 encoded by the germline V gene (reference sequence) are SGHKS and YYEKEE. V trim: 3 bases; J trim: 4 bases; unmatched bases: 8. The CDR3, from cysteine to phenylalanine, totals 16 residues. The sequence is cut down to CDR3 DNA, 48 bases in frame from base 1. About this clone itself: The clone's antigen remains unknown. Base qualities are not provided; no much larger clone lies one nucleotide away.

The immunoSEQ Assay, a bias-controlled multiplex PCR, was used to amplify TCRbeta CDR3 regions from genomic DNA. The published analysis was carried out like this. Nucleated cell counts per sample were estimated from amplification of reference gene primers within the assay. Sequence reads were collapsed and filtered to measure the absolute abundance of every unique TCRbeta CDR3 rearrangement. For each sample, productive Simpson clonality was calculated as the square root of Simpson's diversity index over productive rearrangements. TCRdb's version of the immuneACCESS table is confined to in-frame rearrangements and falls short of the full clone set. An unresolved V gene accounts for under half of the shortfall where checked; the remainder is of unknown origin. That table is the source of V, J and clone size, and D and trimming were worked out from the DNA. The sample table holds about 120,000 clones, of which over 75% were seen once. The ten most abundant clones make up 1.8% of the sample.

The collaborating institutions used their own protocols to collect whole blood in K2EDTA tubes. For TCRbeta analysis, collaborators shipped samples as frozen whole blood, isolated PBMCs, or DNA extracted from either of those sample types. The chain was built from TRBV5-5 and TRBJ2-1; 9 bases in the middle match TRBD1. This TCR was recovered from a human donor with active COVID-19. The donor label of this sample is uncertain. The sequencing sample was made of peripheral blood. The CDR3 corresponds to CASSSYRQGGYNEQFF. The base sequence is TGTGCCAGCAGCTCATACCGACAGGGGGGGTACAATGAGCAGTTCTTC.